What follows are 17 T cell receptor beta chains derived from one specimen sequenced in a study of T-cell reconstitution after alpha-beta-depleted transplantation in children. Unique molecular identifiers were incorporated during preparation of the TCRbeta library. Each CDR3 protein is one row after TCRdb ran MiXCR on the PCR reads. There are about 460,000 distinct CDR3 sequences in the sample; over 9.5% occur only once, and 11% to 15% lies in the top ten. Sequencing used PBMCs, mostly from graft donor cells, obtained 180 days after TCRalphabeta/CD19-depleted stem cell transplant. The receptors here all came from a female patient aged 2-10 years who had a stem cell transplant for aplastic anemia, so the T cells may come from the graft donor.

This clonotype was seen many times. J is TRBJ1-1 and V is TRBV28; 7 bases fit TRBD1. In germline, CDR1 is MDHEN, CDR2 SYDVKM. Trimming at V came to 8 bases and at J to 1 base, leaving 13 bases not matched to a gene. CDR3 length: 16 amino acids. CDR3 in DNA: TGTGCCAGCCCGGGGGCAGGGGGATTCGGGAACACTGAAGCTTTCTTT. Translated, it gives CASPGAGGFGNTEAFF.

This clonotype was counted a few times. The chain uses TRBV4-2 and TRBJ2-5, with 10 bases that match TRBD2. V lost 1 base and J lost 2; bases outside the gene matches: 4. The germline V gene encodes CDR1 LGHNA and CDR2 YNFKEQ. The CDR3 totals 16 residues. The CDR3 protein is CASSQGTSGEQETQYF. For the CDR3, the DNA is TGTGCCAGCAGCCAAGGAACTAGCGGGGAACAAGAGACCCAGTACTTC.

This chain uses TRBV27 with TRBJ2-1, with 9 bases matching TRBD2. V shed 5 bases and J 10 bases; nucleotides not matched to a gene: 15. The CDR3 contains 16 residues. Germline V CDR1 and CDR2: MNHEY, SMNVEV (reference sequence). The CDR3 region has the DNA TGTGCCAGCAGTCCCTCGGGGGGAGCGGGAGGCTGGGAGCAGTTCTTC. Amino acids: CASSPSGGAGGWEQFF.

This chain connects TRBV11-2 to TRBJ2-1; D unresolved. The CDR3 sequence is 14 residues long. Trimming removed 0 bases at V and 10 bases at J, with 13 bases between. In germline, CDR1 is SGHAT, CDR2 FQNNGV. CDR3 in DNA: TGTGCCAGCAGCTTAGATTGGCTAGGCGGCGAGCAGTTCTTC. Its protein is CASSLDWLGGEQFF.

The CDR3 DNA sequence: TGTGCCAGCAGCTTAGTTGGGGATTGGTATGGCTACACCTTC. Translation gives CASSLVGDWYGYTF. This chain joins TRBV7-2 and TRBJ1-2; D not resolved. The germline CDR1 and CDR2 sequences are SGHTA and FQGNSA. V lost 1 base and J lost 5, with 11 bases in between. The CDR3 extends over 14 amino acids.

The chain employs TRBV20-1 and TRBJ1-5; D call uncertain. Trimming stripped 0 bases from V and 11 bases from J, with 26 bases between. This CDR3 spans 17 amino acids. Germline values: CDR1 DFQATT, CDR2 SNEGSKA (reference sequence). This chain's CDR3 is CSARDLNYFSENRAQHF. The CDR3 DNA reads TGCAGTGCTAGAGATCTCAATTATTTCTCCGAGAATCGGGCCCAGCATTTT.

This sequence joins TRBV3-1 and TRBJ2-2, with D tentatively TRBD1 (5 bases). This CDR3 is built from 17 residues. V lost 2 bases to trimming and J lost 1 base, with 14 bases between them. Germline-derived CDR1 and CDR2 are LGHDT and YNNKEL (reference sequence). The CDR3 nucleotides read TGTGCCAGCAGCCAACTAGGCGCGACAGTGAACACCGGGGAGCTGTTTTTT. Residues: CASSQLGATVNTGELFF.

This clonotype was observed a few times. This rearrangement joins TRBV5-6 to TRBJ2-5; TRBD2 might be the D (5 bases). Trimming left V 1 base short and J 4 bases short, with 14 bases between. The CDR3 is 15 amino acids. The germline CDR1 and CDR2 sequences are SGHDT and YYEEEE. The CDR3 protein is CASSLLLAARETQYF. The CDR3 DNA is TGTGCCAGCAGCTTGTTGCTAGCCGCGAGAGAGACCCAGTACTTC.

The genes are TRBV28 and TRBJ1-6, with 8 bases lining up with TRBD1. The CDR3 length is 15 residues. CDR1 is MDHEN and CDR2 is SYDVKM in the germline V gene. After removal of 2 bases from V and 10 bases from J, the junction contained 7 bases not matched to a gene. The CDR3 loop reads CASSLPTGGSSPLHF. For the CDR3, the DNA is TGTGCCAGCAGTTTACCTACAGGGGGGAGCTCACCCCTCCACTTT.

The V gene is TRBV9, the J gene TRBJ2-1, with 12 bases identical to TRBD2. In germline, CDR1 is SGDLS, CDR2 YYNGEE. V was pared by 4 bases and J by 0 bases, with 14 bases of the junction left unmatched. The CDR3 has 20 residues. The CDR3 region is CASSTRPTSGRDSSYNEQFF. The CDR3 nucleotides read TGTGCCAGCAGCACTCGACCGACTAGCGGGAGAGACAGCTCCTACAATGAGCAGTTCTTC.

This clonotype came up a few times. The chain is built from TRBV20-1 and TRBJ1-2; D possibly corresponds to TRBD1 (6 bases). CDR1 and CDR2 from the germline V gene are DFQATT and SNEGSKA (reference sequence). This CDR3 contains 12 residues. Trimming took off 0 bases at V and 12 bases at J, with 14 bases between the two ends. This CDR3 reads CSARDHRGGNTF. The DNA of the CDR3 is TGCAGTGCTAGAGATCATCGGGGGGGCAACACCTTC.

This clonotype was seen more than once but under ten times. The CDR3 loop reads CASSRRTSCSYEQYV. CDR3 nucleotide sequence: TGCGCCAGCAGCCGACGGACTAGCTGCTCCTACGAGCAGTACGTC. This sequence joins TRBV4-3 and TRBJ2-7, with 8 bases lining up with TRBD2. Germline CDR1 reads LGHNA; CDR2 reads YSLEER. The CDR3 runs 15 residues. Trimming cost V 4 bases and J 0 bases; bases outside gene matches: 5.

This clonotype was counted a few times. V usage is TRBV20-1 and J usage is TRBJ2-5; 11 bases are a match to TRBD2. The trim removed 4 bases at V and 4 bases at J, leaving 5 bases unmatched. The V gene's germline CDR1 is DFQATT and CDR2 SNEGSKA (reference sequence). The CDR3 length is 14 residues. The CDR3 coding sequence is TGCAGTGCTAACCCAGGGACTAGCGGAGAGACCCAGTACTTC. This translates into CSANPGTSGETQYF.

The chain recombines TRBV20-1 with TRBJ2-1; 7 bases are a match to TRBD1. Losses at the gene ends were 0 bases for V and 7 bases for J; bases not matched to a gene: 15. The germline CDR1 and CDR2 sequences are DFQATT and SNEGSKA (reference sequence). This CDR3 has 17 amino acids. CDR3 sequence reads: CSARDLQGDQPRNEQFF. CDR3 bases: TGCAGTGCTAGAGATTTGCAGGGGGACCAGCCTCGGAATGAGCAGTTCTTC.

This clonotype was seen only a few times. This chain links TRBV5-1 with TRBJ2-3; TRBD1 matches at 12 bases. V gave up 3 bases and J gave up 6 bases; unmatched junction bases: 5. CDR1 is SGHRS, CDR2 YFSETQ, per germline. The CDR3 extends over 15 amino acids. The CDR3 loop reads CASSSSGTGGDTQYF. In DNA form, the CDR3 reads TGCGCCAGCAGCTCCTCCGGGACAGGGGGCGATACGCAGTATTTT.

In its sample, this clonotype was seen a few times. The chain is built from TRBV4-2 and TRBJ2-3; D call uncertain. The CDR3 contains 14 residues. Germline-derived CDR1 and CDR2 are LGHNA and YNFKEQ. Between the trimmed V and J ends, which lost 0 bases and 5 bases, there was a span of 9 bases. The DNA of the CDR3 is TGTGCCAGCAGCCAAGAGGAGAGAGGAGATACGCAGTATTTT. This sequence encodes CASSQEERGDTQYF.

A few counts support this clonotype. The V gene is TRBV7-2, the J gene TRBJ1-5; D gene unclear. There are 14 residues in the CDR3. Per the germline V gene, CDR1 is SGHTA and CDR2 is FQGNSA. The germline V and J ends were trimmed by 3 bases and 4 bases, with 10 bases remaining between them. The DNA for the CDR3 is TGTGCCAGCAGCTTTTACGGTTTTAATCAGCCCCAGCATTTT. Translated: CASSFYGFNQPQHF.